The clone carrying this TCR beta chain was seen more than once but under ten times. Its antigen is currently unknown. Trimming stripped 6 bases from V and 3 bases from J, with 3 bases between. The CDR3 has 10 amino acids. Germline V CDR1 and CDR2: DFQATT, SNEGSKA (reference sequence). TCRdb analysed the reads with MiXCR anew, one entry per CDR3 protein. This table holds about 150,000 distinct CDR3 sequences, roughly 17% found once. The data originate from a study of T cell repertoires in cytomegalovirus infection. General observations from the study: HLA-C-restricted, CMV-specific TCR beta clonotypes were dominant ex vivo. CMV carriers having the relevant HLA were flagged by cumulative public TCR beta family frequency.

The chain employs TRBV20-1 and TRBJ2-1; D remains unclear. The sequence was obtained from a human donor in good health (CMV status not recorded). Some clones in this sample may be carry-over from other donors' samples. Sequences were obtained from CD8+ T cells from PBMCs. The CDR3 DNA sequence: TGCAGTGCGGACTACAATGAGCAGTTCTTC. Protein: CSADYNEQFF.